Listed here are 6 T cell receptor beta chains from one sample, sequenced in a study of cytomegalovirus exposure and HLA in healthy donors. Primers for the PCR totalled 60 Vbeta and 13 Jbeta. Assay used: immunoSEQ multiplex PCR; TCRdb lists only in-frame clones, some missing. This sample contains roughly 79,000 clones. Sequencing used PBMCs. These receptors were taken from a man in his thirties or forties in good health and CMV-seronegative.

V is TRBV6-6 and J is TRBJ2-7, with TRBD2 matching over 14 bases. This CDR3 has 15 amino acids. Trimming at V came to 6 bases and at J to 6 bases, leaving 7 bases not matched to a gene. Germline V gene lookup returns CDR1 MNHNY and CDR2 SVGAGI (reference sequence). This CDR3 is CASRSTSGRAREQYF. The CDR3 coding sequence is TGTGCCAGCAGATCGACTAGCGGGAGGGCCCGCGAGCAGTACTTC.

The V gene is TRBV4-2, the J gene TRBJ1-2; D call uncertain. V shed 2 bases and J shed 7 bases, with 20 bases lying between them. The CDR3 extends over 16 amino acids. Germline values: CDR1 LGHNA, CDR2 YNFKEQ. CDR3 residues: CASSQPEEGALSGYTF. Written as DNA, the CDR3 is TGTGCCAGCAGCCAACCGGAAGAGGGAGCTCTGAGTGGCTACACCTTC.

The chain joins TRBV6-5 to TRBJ1-5; D is undetermined. V gave up 0 bases and J gave up 5 bases, with 8 bases separating them. This CDR3 spans 14 amino acids. Germline CDR1 is MNHEY and CDR2 is SVGAGI. The CDR3 region has the DNA TGTGCCAGCAGTTACTCGAGGTTGGATCAGCCCCAGCATTTT. Its protein product is CASSYSRLDQPQHF.

V gene TRBV9 combines with J gene TRBJ2-7; D possibly corresponds to TRBD2 (6 bases). The germline V gene encodes CDR1 SGDLS and CDR2 YYNGEE. The CDR3 contains 16 residues. V lost 3 bases, J lost 0 bases, and 16 bases lay in between. The CDR3 nucleotides are TGTGCCAGCAGCGAAAACCGGGACTCGAGCTCCTACGAGCAGTACTTC. The encoded protein is CASSENRDSSSYEQYF.

The chain couples TRBV4-2 to TRBJ2-7; no clear D gene. In germline, CDR1 is LGHNA, CDR2 YNFKEQ. Between the trimmed V and J ends, which lost 1 base and 2 bases, there was a span of 9 bases. The CDR3 is made up of 14 amino acids. CDR3 in DNA: TGTGCCAGCAGCCAAGGCTACCCCGCCTACGAGCAGTACTTC. It translates to CASSQGYPAYEQYF.

The CDR3 loop is CAISEVGGRVLQETQYF. As DNA, the CDR3 is TGTGCCATCAGTGAGGTCGGGGGGCGCGTATTACAAGAGACCCAGTACTTC. The chain uses TRBV10-3 and TRBJ2-5, with a possible D match to TRBD2 (7 bases). The CDR3 consists of 17 residues. Trimming took off 2 bases at V and 2 bases at J, with 18 bases between the two ends. Looked up from germline, CDR1 is ENHRY and CDR2 is SYGVKD.